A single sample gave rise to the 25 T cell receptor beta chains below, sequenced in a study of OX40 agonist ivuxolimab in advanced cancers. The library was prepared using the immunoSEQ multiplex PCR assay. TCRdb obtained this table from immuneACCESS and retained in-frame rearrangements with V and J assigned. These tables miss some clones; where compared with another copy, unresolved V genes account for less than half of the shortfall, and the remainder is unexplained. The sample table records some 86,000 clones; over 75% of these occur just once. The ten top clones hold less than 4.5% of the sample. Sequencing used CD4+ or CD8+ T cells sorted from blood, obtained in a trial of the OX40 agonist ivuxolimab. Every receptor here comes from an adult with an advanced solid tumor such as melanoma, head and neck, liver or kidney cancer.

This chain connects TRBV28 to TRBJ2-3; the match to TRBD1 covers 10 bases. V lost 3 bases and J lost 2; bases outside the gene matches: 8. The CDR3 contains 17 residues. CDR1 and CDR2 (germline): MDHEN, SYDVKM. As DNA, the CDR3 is TGTGCCAGCAGTTTTTACTCGGGACAGGGGACCACAGATACGCAGTATTTT. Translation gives CASSFYSGQGTTDTQYF.

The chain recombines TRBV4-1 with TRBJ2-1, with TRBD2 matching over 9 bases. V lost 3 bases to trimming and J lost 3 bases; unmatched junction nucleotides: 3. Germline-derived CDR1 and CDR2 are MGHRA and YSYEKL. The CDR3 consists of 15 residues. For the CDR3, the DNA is TGCGCCAGCAGCCACGGGACTAGCCGCTACAATGAGCAGTTCTTC. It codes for CASSHGTSRYNEQFF.

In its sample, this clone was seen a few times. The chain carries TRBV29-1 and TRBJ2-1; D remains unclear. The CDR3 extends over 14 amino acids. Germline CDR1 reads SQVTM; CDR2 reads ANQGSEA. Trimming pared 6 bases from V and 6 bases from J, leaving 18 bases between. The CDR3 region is CSVDGVGRINEQFF. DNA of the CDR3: TGCAGCGTGGATGGGGTCGGACGGATCAATGAGCAGTTCTTC.

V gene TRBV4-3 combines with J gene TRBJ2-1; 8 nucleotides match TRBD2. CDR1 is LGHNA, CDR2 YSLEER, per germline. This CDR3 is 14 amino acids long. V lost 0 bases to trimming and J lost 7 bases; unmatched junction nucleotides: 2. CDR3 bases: TGCGCCAGCAGCCAAGATCCGGGAGGGAATGAGCAGTTCTTC. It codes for CASSQDPGGNEQFF.

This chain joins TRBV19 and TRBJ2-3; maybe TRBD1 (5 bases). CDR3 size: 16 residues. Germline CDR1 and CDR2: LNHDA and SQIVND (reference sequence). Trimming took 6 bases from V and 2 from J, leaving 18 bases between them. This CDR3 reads CASRQTLVGATDTQYF. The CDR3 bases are TGTGCCAGTAGACAAACCCTAGTTGGGGCCACAGATACGCAGTATTTT.

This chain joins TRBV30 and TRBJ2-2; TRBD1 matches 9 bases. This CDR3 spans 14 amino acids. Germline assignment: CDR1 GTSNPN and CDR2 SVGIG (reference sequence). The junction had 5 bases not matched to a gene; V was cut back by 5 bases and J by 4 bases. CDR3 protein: CAWGTGSATGELFF. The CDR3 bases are TGTGCCTGGGGGACAGGGAGCGCCACCGGGGAGCTGTTTTTT.

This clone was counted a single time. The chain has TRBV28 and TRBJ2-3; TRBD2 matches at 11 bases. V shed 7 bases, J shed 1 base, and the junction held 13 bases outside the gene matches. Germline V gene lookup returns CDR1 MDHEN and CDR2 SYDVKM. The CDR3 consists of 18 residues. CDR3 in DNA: TGTGCCAGCACCCCCAGGGCTAGCGGGAGGCGGGGCACAGATACGCAGTATTTT. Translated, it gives CASTPRASGRRGTDTQYF.

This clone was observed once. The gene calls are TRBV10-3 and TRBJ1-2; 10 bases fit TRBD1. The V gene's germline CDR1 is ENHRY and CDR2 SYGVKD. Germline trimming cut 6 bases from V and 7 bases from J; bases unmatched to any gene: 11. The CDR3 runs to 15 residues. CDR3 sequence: CAIRDRTGGRGGYTF. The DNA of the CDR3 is TGTGCCATCAGGGACCGGACAGGGGGAAGGGGTGGCTACACCTTC.

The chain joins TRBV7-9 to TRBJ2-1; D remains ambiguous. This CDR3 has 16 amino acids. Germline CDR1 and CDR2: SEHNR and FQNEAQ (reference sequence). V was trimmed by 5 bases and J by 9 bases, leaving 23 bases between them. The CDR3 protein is CASSPKKQRAKGEQFF. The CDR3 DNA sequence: TGTGCCAGCAGCCCAAAAAAGCAGCGCGCGAAGGGTGAGCAGTTCTTC.

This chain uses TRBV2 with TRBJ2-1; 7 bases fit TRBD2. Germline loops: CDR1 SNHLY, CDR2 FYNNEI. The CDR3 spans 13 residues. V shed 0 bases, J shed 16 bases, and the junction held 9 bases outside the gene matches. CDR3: CASSEAGGPMYFF. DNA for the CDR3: TGTGCCAGCAGTGAAGCGGGAGGGCCGATGTATTTCTTC.

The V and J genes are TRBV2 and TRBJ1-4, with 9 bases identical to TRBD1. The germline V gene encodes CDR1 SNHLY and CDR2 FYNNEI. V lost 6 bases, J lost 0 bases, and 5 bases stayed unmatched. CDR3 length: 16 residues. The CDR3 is CASRDRGLATNEKLFF. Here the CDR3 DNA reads TGTGCCAGCAGGGACAGGGGTCTAGCAACTAATGAAAAACTGTTTTTT.

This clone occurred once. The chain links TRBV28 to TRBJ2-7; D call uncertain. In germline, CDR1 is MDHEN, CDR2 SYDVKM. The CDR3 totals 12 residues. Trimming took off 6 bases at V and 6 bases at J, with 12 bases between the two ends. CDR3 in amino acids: CASSPPRVEQYF. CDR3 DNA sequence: TGTGCCAGCAGCCCACCCCGGGTCGAGCAGTACTTC.

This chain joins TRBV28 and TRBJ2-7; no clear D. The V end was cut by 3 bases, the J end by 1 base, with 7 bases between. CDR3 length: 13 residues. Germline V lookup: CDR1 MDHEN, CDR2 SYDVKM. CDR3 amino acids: CASSFGQSYEQYF. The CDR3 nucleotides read TGTGCCAGCAGTTTTGGGCAATCCTACGAGCAGTACTTC.

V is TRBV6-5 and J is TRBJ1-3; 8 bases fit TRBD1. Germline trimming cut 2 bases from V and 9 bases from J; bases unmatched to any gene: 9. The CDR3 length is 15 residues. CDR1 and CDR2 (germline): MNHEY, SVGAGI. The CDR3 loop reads CASSYQGQVDGTIYF. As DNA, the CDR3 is TGTGCCAGCAGTTACCAGGGACAGGTTGATGGCACCATATATTTT.

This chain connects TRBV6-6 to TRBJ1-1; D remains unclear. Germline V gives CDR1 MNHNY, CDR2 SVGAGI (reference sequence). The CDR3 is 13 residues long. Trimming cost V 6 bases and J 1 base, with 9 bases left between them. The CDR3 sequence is CASRSPKNTEAFF. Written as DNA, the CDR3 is TGTGCCAGCAGATCCCCGAAGAACACTGAAGCTTTCTTT.

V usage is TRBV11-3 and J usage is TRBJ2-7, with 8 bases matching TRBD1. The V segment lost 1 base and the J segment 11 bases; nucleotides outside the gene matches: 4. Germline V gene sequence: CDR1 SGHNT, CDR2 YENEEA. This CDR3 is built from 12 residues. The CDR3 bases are TGTGCCAGCAGCTTAGTGAGGGGACAGGAGTACTTC. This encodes CASSLVRGQEYF.

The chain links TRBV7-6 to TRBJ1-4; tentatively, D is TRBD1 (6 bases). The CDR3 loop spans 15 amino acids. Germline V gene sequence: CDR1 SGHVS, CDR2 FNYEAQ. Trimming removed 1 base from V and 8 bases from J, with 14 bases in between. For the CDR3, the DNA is TGTGCCAGCAGCTTAGTCGCGACAGGCAGGGAAAAACTGTTTTTT. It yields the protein CASSLVATGREKLFF.

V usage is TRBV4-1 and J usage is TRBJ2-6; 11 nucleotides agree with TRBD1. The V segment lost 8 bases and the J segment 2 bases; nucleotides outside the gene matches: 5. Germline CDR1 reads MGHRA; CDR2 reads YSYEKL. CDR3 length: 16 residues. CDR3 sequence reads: CASLGQGAPGANVLTF. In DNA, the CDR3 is TGCGCCAGCTTAGGACAGGGGGCCCCTGGGGCCAACGTCCTGACTTTC.

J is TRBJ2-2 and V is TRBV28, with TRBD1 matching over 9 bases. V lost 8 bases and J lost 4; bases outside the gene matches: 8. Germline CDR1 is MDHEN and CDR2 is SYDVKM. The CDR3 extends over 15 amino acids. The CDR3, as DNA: TGTGCCAGCTTCGGGGACAGGGTGTTCACCGGGGAGCTGTTTTTT. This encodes CASFGDRVFTGELFF.

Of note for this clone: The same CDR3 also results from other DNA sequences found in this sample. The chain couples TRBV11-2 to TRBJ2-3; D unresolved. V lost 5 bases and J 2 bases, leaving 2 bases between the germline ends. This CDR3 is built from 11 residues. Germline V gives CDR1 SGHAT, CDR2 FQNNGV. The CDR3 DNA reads TGTGCCAGCAGCCACACAGATACGCAGTATTTT. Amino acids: CASSHTDTQYF. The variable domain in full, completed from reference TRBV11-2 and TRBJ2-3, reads EAGVAQSPRYKIIEKRQSVAFWCNPISGHATLYWYQQILGQGPKLLIQFQNNGVVDDSQLPKDRFSAERLKGVDSTLKIQPAKLEDSAVYLCASSHTDTQYFGPGTRLTVL.

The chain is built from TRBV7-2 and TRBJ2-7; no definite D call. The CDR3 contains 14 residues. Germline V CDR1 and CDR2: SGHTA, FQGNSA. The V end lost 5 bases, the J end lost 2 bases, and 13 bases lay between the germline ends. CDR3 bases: TGTGCCAGCAGCCCCTCCGGAAGGGCCTACGAGCAGTACTTC. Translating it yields CASSPSGRAYEQYF.

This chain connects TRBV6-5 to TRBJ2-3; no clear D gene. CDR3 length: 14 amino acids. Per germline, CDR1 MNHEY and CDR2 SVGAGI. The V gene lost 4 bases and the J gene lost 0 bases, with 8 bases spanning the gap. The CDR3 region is CASSFGTSTDTQYF. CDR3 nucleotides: TGTGCCAGCAGTTTCGGTACTAGCACAGATACGCAGTATTTT.

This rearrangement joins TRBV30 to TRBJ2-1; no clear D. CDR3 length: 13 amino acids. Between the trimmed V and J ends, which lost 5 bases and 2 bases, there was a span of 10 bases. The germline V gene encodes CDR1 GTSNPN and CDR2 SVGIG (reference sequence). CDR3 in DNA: TGTGCCTGGTCAGCCAGGACCTACAATGAGCAGTTCTTC. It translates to CAWSARTYNEQFF.

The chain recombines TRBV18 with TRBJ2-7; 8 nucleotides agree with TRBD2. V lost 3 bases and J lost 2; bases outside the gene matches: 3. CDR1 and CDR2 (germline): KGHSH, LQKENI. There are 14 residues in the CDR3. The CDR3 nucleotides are TGTGCCAGCTCACCGGCGGGAGGCCCCTACGAGCAGTACTTC. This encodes CASSPAGGPYEQYF.

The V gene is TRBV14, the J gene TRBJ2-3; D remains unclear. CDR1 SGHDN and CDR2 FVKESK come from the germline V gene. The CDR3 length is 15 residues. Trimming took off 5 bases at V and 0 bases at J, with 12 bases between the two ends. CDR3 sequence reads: CASSSFWASTDTQYF. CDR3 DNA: TGTGCCAGCAGCTCCTTCTGGGCAAGCACAGATACGCAGTATTTT. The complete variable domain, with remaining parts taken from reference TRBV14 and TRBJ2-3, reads EAGVTQFPSHSVIEKGQTVTLRCDPISGHDNLYWYRRVMGKEIKFLLHFVKESKQDESGMPNNRFLAERTGGTYSTLKVQPAELEDSGVYFCASSSFWASTDTQYFGPGTRLTVL.